This TCR beta chain was retrieved from a study of identical twins. Study-wide results and caveats: A partial confounding effect on zero-insertion analyses could come from invariant MAIT and iNKT cells.

CDR1 and CDR2 from the germline V gene are SQVTM and ANQGSEA. Trimming took 4 bases from V and 0 from J; bases not matched to a gene: 3. The CDR3 is 13 residues long. This clonotype was detected ten times or more. Antigen specificity is unknown. In TCRdb, the 5' RACE reads were re-called with MiXCR into one record per CDR3 protein. The table lists more than 1.5 million distinct CDR3 sequences, around 29% of them singletons. This clonotype was sampled from a newborn girl in good health. The chain employs TRBV29-1 and TRBJ2-7; 7 bases align to TRBD1. Specimen: cord blood. The CDR3 DNA follows: TGCAGCGTTGGGGACAGTCTCTCCTACGAGCAGTACTTC. Amino acids: CSVGDSLSYEQYF.